This note documents a single T cell receptor (beta chain) sequence. This record belongs to a study of technical replicates of blood from several donors. Some clones are missing from TCRdb's copy, which holds only in-frame ones; the method was immunoSEQ multiplex PCR. The sample shows 60,000 to 65,000 clones, approximately 86% of them seen only once. The V gene end was trimmed by 4 bases and the J gene end by 7 bases; junction bases not matched to a gene: 4. Per the germline V gene, CDR1 is SGHVS and CDR2 is FQNEAQ. This CDR3 region has 13 residues. The TCR was taken from a human donor in good health. Some clones in this sample may be carry-over from other donors' samples. The sample taken for sequencing was PBMCs. V gene TRBV7-8 combines with J gene TRBJ1-2, with 9 bases aligning to TRBD1. The CDR3 loop reads CASSSGTGLGYTF. DNA of the CDR3: TGTGCCAGCAGCTCCGGGACAGGGCTTGGCTACACCTTC.